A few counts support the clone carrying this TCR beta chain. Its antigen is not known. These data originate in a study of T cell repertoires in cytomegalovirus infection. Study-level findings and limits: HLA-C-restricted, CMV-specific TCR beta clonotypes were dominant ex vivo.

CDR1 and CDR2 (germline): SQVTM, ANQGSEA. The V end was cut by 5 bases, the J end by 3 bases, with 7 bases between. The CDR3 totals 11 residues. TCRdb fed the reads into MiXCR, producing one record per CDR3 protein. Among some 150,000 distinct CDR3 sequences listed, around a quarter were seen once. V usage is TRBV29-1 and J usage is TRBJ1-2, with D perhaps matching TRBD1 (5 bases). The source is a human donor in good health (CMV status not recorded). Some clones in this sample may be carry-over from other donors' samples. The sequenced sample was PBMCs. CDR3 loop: CSVQGDYGYTF. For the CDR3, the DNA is TGCAGCGTTCAGGGCGACTATGGCTACACCTTC. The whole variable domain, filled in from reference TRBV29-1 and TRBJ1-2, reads SAVISQKPSRDICQRGTSLTIQCQVDSQVTMMFWYRQQPGQSLTLIATANQGSEATYESGFVIDKFPISRPNLTFSTLTVSNMSPEDSSIYLCSVQGDYGYTFGSGTRLTVV.